This T cell receptor beta chain is from a study of blood T cell repertoires in COVID-19. At the level of the study: COVID-19 samples from acute and convalescent phases originated in the United States, Italy and Spain. T cells, B-cell-depleted T cells, or PBMCs supplied cDNA or gDNA.

Authors' analysis steps: Amplification of reference gene primers was used by the study to estimate nucleated cell counts. Sequencing was performed with immunoSEQ multiplex PCR; in TCRdb, only in-frame clones are kept and a portion is missing. V, J and clone size are those of that table, while D and trimming were read from the DNA. Among 45,000 to 60,000 clones listed, about nine tenths were seen once. V shed 6 bases, J shed 5 bases, and the junction held 8 bases outside the gene matches. Germline CDR1 ENHRY, CDR2 SYGVKD. CDR3 length equals 14 residues. This chain joins TRBV10-3 and TRBJ2-7, with 9 bases that match TRBD1. The receptor's source is a man between 60 and 70 years old with acute or convalescent COVID-19. Sequenced sample: peripheral blood. The CDR3 region is CAISPGQGSNEQYF. The DNA for the CDR3 is TGTGCCATCAGCCCGGGACAGGGATCCAACGAGCAGTACTTC.